Below, one T cell receptor (beta chain) is given with its context. Its target is not known. Expressed TCRB transcripts were sequenced because the entire RNA isolate underwent reverse transcription. Clones were read by immunoSEQ multiplex PCR, and TCRdb kept only the in-frame ones, dropping some. The sample consists of more than 300,000 clones, 9.3% of them appearing once. The data are from a study of beta chain features in type 1 diabetes. Study-level background: Age, gender, cell numbers and subset yield matched between patients and controls. Examination spanned about 110 million sorted cells from all samples. Findings of the study overall: Although PCR might favor shorter templates, it would do so equally in patients and controls. In every one of the four CD4+ subsets, TCRB CDR3s were moderately but significantly shorter in Type 1 diabetes patients.

The CDR3 extends over 13 amino acids. Trimming pared 7 bases from V and 1 base from J, leaving 5 bases between. CDR1 and CDR2 (germline): SNHLY, FYNNEI. The chain recombines TRBV2 with TRBJ2-6; no reliable D call. Sample: central memory CD4+ T cells from blood. This TCR derives from a man younger than 45 with type 1 diabetes. CDR3 in amino acids: CASKASGANVLTF. For the CDR3, the DNA is TGTGCCAGCAAGGCATCTGGGGCCAACGTCCTGACTTTC.